This entry is about one TCR beta chain. What it binds is unknown. The data originate from a study of cytomegalovirus exposure and HLA in healthy donors. Points from the study as a whole: Roughly uniform sequencing depth across donors was assumed, possibly incorrectly.

This CDR3 has 15 amino acids. The V gene end was trimmed by 2 bases and the J gene end by 2 bases; junction bases not matched to a gene: 3. CDR1 SGHRS and CDR2 YFSETQ come from the germline V gene. A multiplex PCR was run with 60 Vbeta primers and 13 Jbeta primers. TCRdb keeps only in-frame clones here, not all; method: immunoSEQ multiplex PCR. The sample holds 90,000 to 120,000 clones. Sequenced: PBMCs. The TCR sequence derives from a man over 45 in good health and CMV-seronegative. The genes are TRBV5-1 and TRBJ2-2; 7 positions match TRBD1. The CDR3 reads CASSFGTANTGELFF. In nucleotides, the CDR3 is TGCGCCAGCAGCTTCGGGACAGCCAACACCGGGGAGCTGTTTTTT.